The 7 T cell receptor beta chains below all came from one sample that was sequenced in a study of technical replicates of blood from several donors. Profiled with immunoSEQ multiplex PCR; TCRdb holds only in-frame clones, not every one. The profile shows more than 75,000 clones, roughly 95% of them singletons. The material sequenced was T cells isolated from PBMCs. These TCRs come from a human donor in good health.

V is TRBV30 and J is TRBJ1-2; tentative D call: TRBD1 (5 bases). This CDR3 is built from 15 residues. Between the trimmed V and J ends, which lost 3 bases and 4 bases, there was a span of 18 bases. Germline loops: CDR1 GTSNPN, CDR2 SVGIG (reference sequence). In DNA, the CDR3 is TGTGCCTGGAGGGTACAGGTATTAACCTCCTATGGCTACACCTTC. This sequence encodes CAWRVQVLTSYGYTF.

The genes are TRBV28 and TRBJ2-7; 8 nucleotides line up with TRBD2. This CDR3 is 15 amino acids long. The V gene end was trimmed by 4 bases and the J gene end by 6 bases; junction bases not matched to a gene: 11. Germline loops: CDR1 MDHEN, CDR2 SYDVKM. The CDR3 DNA reads as TGTGCCAGCAGTTATATAGCGGGGCCTAGCCTCGAGCAGTACTTC. Its translation: CASSYIAGPSLEQYF.

The J gene is TRBJ2-7, the V gene TRBV5-1, with 16 bases that match TRBD2. V shed 4 bases, J shed 6 bases, and the junction held 22 bases outside the gene matches. The CDR3 extends over 21 amino acids. Germline assignment: CDR1 SGHRS and CDR2 YFSETQ. CDR3 loop: CASSLGYLTGTSGRAIFEQYF. DNA of the CDR3: TGCGCCAGCAGCCTCGGATATCTAACCGGGACTAGCGGGAGGGCCATATTCGAGCAGTACTTC.

The rearrangement joins TRBV6-5 to TRBJ1-5; D perhaps matches TRBD1 (5 bases). The V and J ends lost 2 bases and 5 bases respectively, with 13 bases between them. The CDR3 sequence is 15 residues long. Germline loops: CDR1 MNHEY, CDR2 SVGAGI. CDR3 sequence reads: CASSYDGAPHQPQHF. In DNA form, the CDR3 reads TGTGCCAGCAGTTACGATGGGGCGCCCCATCAGCCCCAGCATTTT.

The chain carries TRBV19 and TRBJ2-7; TRBD2 agrees at 10 bases. The CDR3 has 16 amino acids. Trimming took 4 bases from V and 5 from J; bases not matched to a gene: 11. The V gene's germline CDR1 is LNHDA and CDR2 SQIVND (reference sequence). The CDR3 is CASSTIPSGRVNEQYF. The CDR3 nucleotides read TGTGCCAGTAGTACCATCCCAAGCGGGAGGGTCAACGAGCAGTACTTC.

The V gene is TRBV11-3, the J gene TRBJ2-5; D uncertain. CDR3 size: 13 residues. Germline CDR1 and CDR2: SGHNT and YENEEA. Deletions cut 5 bases from V and 5 bases from J, with 12 bases between. CDR3 in DNA: TGTGCCAGCAGCCATCTCCTCCGGGAGACCCAGTACTTC. Translation: CASSHLLRETQYF.

In this sample, this clone turned up once. The identical CDR3 is also encoded by other nucleotide sequences in the sample. The CDR3 here is CASSIVGADTQYF. As DNA, the CDR3 is TGTGCCAGTAGTATAGTAGGGGCAGATACGCAGTATTTT. This sequence joins TRBV19 and TRBJ2-3, with a tentative D call TRBD1 (5 bases). The CDR3 is 13 residues long. Germline V gene lookup returns CDR1 LNHDA and CDR2 SQIVND (reference sequence). Trimming removed 1 base at V and 4 bases at J, with 6 bases between. The full variable domain, its missing parts supplied by reference TRBV19 and TRBJ2-3, is DGGITQSPKYLFRKEGQNVTLSCEQNLNHDAMYWYRQDPGQGLRLIYYSQIVNDFQKGDIAEGYSVSREKKESFPLTVTSAQKNPTAFYLCASSIVGADTQYFGPGTRLTVL.